These 14 T cell receptor beta chains share one sample of origin, sequenced in a study of blood T cells in healthy people across ages (dated by TCRdb to 2014 to 2015). Libraries came from 5' RACE. The instrument was an Illumina HiSeq 2500. A second 7 to 11 cycle PCR used a sample-barcoded 5' primer and a J-beta primer mix. Through fastp at Q25 and MiXCR, TCRdb rebuilt clones from the public reads, retaining in-frame beta chains. Each CDR3 protein gets just one entry, which takes the most common genes and DNA from the rows behind it. The sample includes 650,000 to 800,000 distinct CDR3 sequences, with around 45% observed a single time. In total, the top ten clones hold roughly 19% of the sample. Sequenced material: blood. These receptors were collected from a man between 60 and 75 years old in good health.

The CDR3 region is CASSLYSEGRAGQGETQYF. The CDR3 DNA reads TGTGCCAGCAGTTTATATTCCGAGGGTCGCGCAGGGCAGGGAGAGACCCAGTACTTC. The V call is TRBV28, the J call TRBJ2-7; possibly TRBD1 or TRBD2 for D (5 bases each). The J call is in doubt because the DNA end fits TRBJ2-5 better. The CDR3 spans 19 residues. Germline CDR1 reads MDHEN; CDR2 reads SYDVKM.

The chain carries TRBV18 and TRBJ2-1; no definite D call. This CDR3 has 15 residues. The germline CDR1 and CDR2 sequences are KGHSH and LQKENI. Trimming took off 2 bases at V and 5 bases at J, with 13 bases between the two ends. CDR3 DNA: TGTGCCAGCTCACCAAGTCGGGCCTATGACAATGAGCAGTTCTTC. It encodes CASSPSRAYDNEQFF. Full variable domain (missing parts from reference TRBV18 and TRBJ2-1): NAGVMQNPRHLVRRRGQEARLRCSPMKGHSHVYWYRQLPEEGLKFMVYLQKENIIDESGMPKERFSAEFPKEGPSILRIQQVVRGDSAAYFCASSPSRAYDNEQFFGPGTRLTVL.

This clonotype was counted once. The chain has TRBV20-1 and TRBJ1-5; possible D gene TRBD1, 6 bases. The CDR3 has 15 amino acids. Between the trimmed V and J ends, which lost 5 bases and 2 bases, there was a span of 16 bases. Looked up from germline, CDR1 is DFQATT and CDR2 is SNEGSKA (reference sequence). The CDR3 region has the DNA TGCAGTGCTGGGAGGGTACAGGGCGGCAATCAGCCCCAGCATTTT. Translating gives CSAGRVQGGNQPQHF.

This chain links TRBV6-1 with TRBJ1-2; tentative D call: TRBD1 (6 bases). The CDR3 length is 14 residues. CDR1 is MNHNS, CDR2 SASEGT, per germline. V lost 6 bases and J 7 bases, leaving 18 bases between the germline ends. The CDR3 loop is CASRKDSLSAGYTF. CDR3 bases: TGTGCCAGCAGGAAGGACAGTTTATCTGCTGGCTACACCTTC.

This clonotype has only a few counts. The chain has TRBV6-6 and TRBJ1-1; tentative D call: TRBD1 (5 bases). Germline lookup yields CDR1 MNHNY and CDR2 SVGAGI (reference sequence). Trimming took 5 bases from V and 1 from J, leaving 14 bases between them. The length of the CDR3 is 15 residues. CDR3 amino acids: CASSDPKTANTEAFF. The CDR3 DNA sequence: TGTGCCAGCAGTGACCCCAAGACAGCGAACACTGAAGCTTTCTTT.

The chain is built from TRBV6-5 and TRBJ2-7; D is possibly TRBD1 (6 bases). V dropped 6 bases and J dropped 2 bases, with 11 bases sitting between them. CDR3 size: 13 residues. Germline assignment: CDR1 MNHEY and CDR2 SVGAGI. This CDR3 is CASRHRDTYEQYF. The CDR3, as DNA: TGTGCCAGCAGGCACCGGGACACCTACGAGCAGTACTTC.

The chain carries TRBV3-1 and TRBJ2-7, with D maybe TRBD2 (6 bases). The germline V and J ends were trimmed by 1 base and 0 bases, with 13 bases remaining between them. The CDR3 loop spans 16 amino acids. The germline V gene has CDR1 LGHDT and CDR2 YNNKEL (reference sequence). The CDR3 DNA sequence: TGTGCCAGCAGCCAAGGTCAAAAAGCGGGCTCCTACGAGCAGTACTTC. It is translated as CASSQGQKAGSYEQYF.

This clonotype occurred a few times. The rearrangement links TRBV20-1 to TRBJ2-7; D uncertain. Trimming removed 0 bases from V and 5 bases from J, with 17 bases in between. CDR3 length: 15 amino acids. Germline-derived CDR1 and CDR2 are DFQATT and SNEGSKA (reference sequence). The CDR3 reads CSARDQPAESHEQYF. Here the CDR3 DNA reads TGCAGTGCTAGAGATCAGCCAGCAGAATCCCACGAGCAGTACTTC.

J is TRBJ2-3 and V is TRBV20-1, with D tentatively TRBD1 (6 bases). CDR3 length: 14 residues. The V and J ends lost 4 bases and 2 bases respectively, with 13 bases between them. Germline V gene data show CDR1 as DFQATT and CDR2 as SNEGSKA (reference sequence). In nucleotides, the CDR3 is TGCAGTGCTATATACAGGGTGAACACAGATACGCAGTATTTT. Encoded protein: CSAIYRVNTDTQYF.

The gene calls are TRBV20-1 and TRBJ2-5; D gene uncertain. Germline V lookup: CDR1 DFQATT, CDR2 SNEGSKA (reference sequence). The CDR3 loop spans 13 amino acids. Between the trimmed V and J ends, which lost 1 base and 2 bases, there was a span of 8 bases. The CDR3 sequence is CSARAGRQETQYF. Here the CDR3 DNA reads TGCAGTGCTAGAGCAGGCAGACAAGAGACCCAGTACTTC.

The V gene is TRBV7-9, the J gene TRBJ1-4, with D perhaps TRBD1 (5 bases). The CDR3 extends over 16 amino acids. V dropped 5 bases and J dropped 0 bases, with 13 bases sitting between them. Germline V CDR1 and CDR2: SEHNR, FQNEAQ (reference sequence). CDR3 protein: CASSRQGTSTNEKLFF. DNA of the CDR3: TGTGCCAGCAGCCGGCAGGGCACCTCAACTAATGAAAAACTGTTTTTT.

The V and J genes are TRBV3-1 and TRBJ2-3; D is unclear. The V gene's germline CDR1 is LGHDT and CDR2 YNNKEL (reference sequence). The V gene lost 4 bases and the J gene lost 5 bases, with 10 bases spanning the gap. This CDR3 is 13 amino acids long. CDR3 coding DNA: TGTGCCAGCAGCCCGTTGTCTTTAGATACGCAGTATTTT. Translated, it gives CASSPLSLDTQYF.

This clonotype turned up a few times. The V call is TRBV27, the J call TRBJ1-6; D is perhaps TRBD1 (6 bases). The CDR3 is made up of 13 amino acids. Between the trimmed V and J ends, which lost 4 bases and 10 bases, there was a span of 11 bases. Looked up from germline, CDR1 is MNHEY and CDR2 is SMNVEV (reference sequence). This CDR3 reads CASSSKGESPLHF. In DNA form, the CDR3 reads TGTGCCAGCAGTTCAAAGGGGGAATCACCCCTCCACTTT.

The V call is TRBV3-1, the J call TRBJ2-1; TRBD2 might be the D (6 bases). The V and J ends lost 3 bases and 7 bases respectively, with 10 bases between them. This CDR3 region has 13 residues. Germline-derived CDR1 and CDR2 are LGHDT and YNNKEL (reference sequence). This chain's CDR3 is CASSHSGRNEQFF. The DNA for the CDR3 is TGTGCCAGCAGCCATTCGGGGAGGAATGAGCAGTTCTTC.